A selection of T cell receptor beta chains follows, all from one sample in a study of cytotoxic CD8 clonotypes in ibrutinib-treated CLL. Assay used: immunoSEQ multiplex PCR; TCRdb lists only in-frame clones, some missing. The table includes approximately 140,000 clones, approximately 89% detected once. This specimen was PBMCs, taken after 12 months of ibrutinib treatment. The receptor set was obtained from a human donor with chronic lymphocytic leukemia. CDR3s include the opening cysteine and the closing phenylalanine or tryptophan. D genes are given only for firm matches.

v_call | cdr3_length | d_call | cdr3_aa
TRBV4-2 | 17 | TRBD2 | CASSHLLAGTSTDTQYF
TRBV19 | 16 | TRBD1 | CASSPDRPYSNQPQHF
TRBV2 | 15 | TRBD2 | CASRGGLAGLNEQFF
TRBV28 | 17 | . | CASSTLPGAPSQETQYF
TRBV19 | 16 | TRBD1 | CASSIDPGTGTDIQYF
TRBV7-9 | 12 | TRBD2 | CASSGSGDEQFF
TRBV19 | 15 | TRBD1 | CASSLEAGQDYEQYF
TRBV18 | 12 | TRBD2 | CASSEGAGVPYF
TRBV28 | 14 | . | CASAPRDPYNEQFF
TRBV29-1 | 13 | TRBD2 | CSAGTSQVNEQFF
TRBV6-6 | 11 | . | CASRTPYGYTF
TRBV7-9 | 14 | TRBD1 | CASSLGTGGYGYTF
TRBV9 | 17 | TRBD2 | CASSVRLAGWGTDTQYF
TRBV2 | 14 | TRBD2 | CAGGGDQSYNEQFF
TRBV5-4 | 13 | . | CASSAGQRDEQFF
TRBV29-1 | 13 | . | CSVIWDSGNTIYF
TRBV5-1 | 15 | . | CASSLWGRGTDTQYF
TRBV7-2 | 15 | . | CASSQGWGLFQPQHF
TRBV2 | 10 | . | CASSDYGYTF
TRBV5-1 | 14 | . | CASSLSGPPGELFF
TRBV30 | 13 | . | CAWSRGIDTEAFF
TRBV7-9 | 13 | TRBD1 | CASSSLTGVEQYF
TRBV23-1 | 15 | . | CASSHFAPRRDEQYF
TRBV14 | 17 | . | CASSQDTPLSLQETQYF
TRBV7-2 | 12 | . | CASSPRGGTIYF
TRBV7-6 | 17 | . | CASSHGTARWAYNEQFF
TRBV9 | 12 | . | CASSHRADGYTF
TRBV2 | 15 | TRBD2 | CASSGSGTSNYEQYF
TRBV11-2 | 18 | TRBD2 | CASSPRTSGSIPYNEQFF
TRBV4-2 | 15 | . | CASSPEVEEDYGYTF
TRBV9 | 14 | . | CASSVGHPRETQYF
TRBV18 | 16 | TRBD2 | CASSVSEVAGTYEQYF
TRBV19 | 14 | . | CASSSNPQGYEQYF
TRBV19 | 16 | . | CASSMPRPGLNEKLFF
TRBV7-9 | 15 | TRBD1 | CASSPSDRVYYGYTF
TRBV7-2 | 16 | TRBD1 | CASSLVGQGNTGELFF